Reported below is one TCR beta chain. These data originate in a study of blood T cell repertoires in COVID-19. The protocol was immunoSEQ multiplex PCR, while the TCRdb copy is restricted to in-frame clones and leaves out a portion. This sample yields 150,000 to 200,000 clones, of which approximately 73% are seen a single time; about a sixth belongs to the top ten. The CDR3 length is 14 residues. The trim removed 10 bases at V and 1 base at J, leaving 7 bases unmatched. In germline, CDR1 is KGHDR, CDR2 SFDVKD. The specimen was PBMCs or T cells enriched from blood (not recorded which). The receptor was isolated from a woman in her fifties or sixties with acute COVID-19. The rearrangement links TRBV24-1 to TRBJ2-5; 8 bases map to TRBD2. CDR3 protein: CATQERGTQETQYF. The DNA of the CDR3 is TGTGCCACGCAGGAGCGGGGGACCCAAGAGACCCAGTACTTC.